The 18 T cell receptor beta chains presented below share a single source sample, sequenced in a study of Graves' ophthalmopathy and Graves' hyperthyroidism. The TCR beta CDR3 regions underwent amplification from RNA transcripts. RT-PCR in the first round used HTBI primers; a second-round multiplex PCR followed. Via MiXCR, TCRdb re-called the multiplex PCR reads, giving one row per CDR3 protein. The table has approximately 380,000 distinct CDR3 sequences, approximately 21% seen once. The sample was peripheral blood. All receptors come from a woman aged 18-29 years with stable Graves' hyperthyroidism.

Ten or more counts support this clonotype. This chain uses TRBV2 with TRBJ2-7; a weak D match, TRBD2 (5 bases). The V and J ends lost 7 bases and 7 bases respectively, with 17 bases between them. CDR1 and CDR2 (germline): SNHLY, FYNNEI. The CDR3 is made up of 13 amino acids. The CDR3 loop reads CASIRDLTGEQYF. DNA for the CDR3: TGTGCCAGCATTCGGGATCTCACGGGAGAGCAGTACTTC.

This clonotype was counted at least ten times. This sequence joins TRBV5-1 and TRBJ1-5; 7 nucleotides agree with TRBD1. Germline CDR1 SGHRS, CDR2 YFSETQ. This CDR3 comprises 14 residues. With V trimmed by 9 bases and J by 7 bases, 13 bases remained unmatched. The CDR3 DNA reads as TGCGCCAAGGGGGGAGGGGGCGAGGGACAGCCCCAGCATTTT. Amino acids: CAKGGGGEGQPQHF.

This clonotype was detected ten times or more. The chain is built from TRBV28 and TRBJ2-5, with 7 bases identical to TRBD1. The CDR3 has 15 residues. Germline-derived CDR1 and CDR2 are MDHEN and SYDVKM. Trimming at V came to 6 bases and at J to 5 bases, leaving 12 bases not matched to a gene. CDR3 in amino acids: CASSLLPRQGETQYF. The CDR3 DNA reads as TGTGCCAGCAGCCTTCTACCACGACAGGGTGAGACCCAGTACTTC.

This chain joins TRBV5-4 and TRBJ2-7, with 11 bases identical to TRBD1. Germline V gives CDR1 SGHNT, CDR2 YYREEE (reference sequence). Germline trimming cut 2 bases from V and 2 bases from J; bases unmatched to any gene: 9. CDR3 length equals 17 residues. The CDR3 DNA reads as TGTGCCAGCAGCTTACAGGACAGGGGGCCAAATCCCTACGAGCAGTACTTC. Translating it yields CASSLQDRGPNPYEQYF.

The rearrangement joins TRBV12-3 or TRBV12-4 to TRBJ1-2; 9 nucleotides line up with TRBD1. The CDR3 consists of 15 residues. V shed 7 bases, J shed 7 bases, and the junction held 13 bases outside the gene matches. CDR3 nucleotides: TGTGCCAGCACCAAAAAGCCCGGGACAGGGATTGGCTACACCTTC. This gives the protein CASTKKPGTGIGYTF.

This clonotype was picked up a small number of times. V gene TRBV5-1 combines with J gene TRBJ1-1; D gene uncertain. CDR3 length: 13 amino acids. Trimming stripped 4 bases from V and 6 bases from J, with 13 bases between. Germline-derived CDR1 and CDR2 are SGHRS and YFSETQ. CDR3 region: CASSTSVSSEAFF. The CDR3 bases are TGCGCCAGCAGCACCTCAGTCAGTTCTGAAGCTTTCTTT. Full variable domain (remainder filled in from reference TRBV5-1 and TRBJ1-1): KAGVTQTPRYLIKTRGQQVTLSCSPISGHRSVSWYQQTPGQGLQFLFEYFSETQRNKGNFPGRFSGRQFSNSRSEMNVSTLELGDSALYLCASSTSVSSEAFFGQGTRLTVV.

As to this clonotype: At one end, the junction sequence differs from germline, possibly due to a read error. The chain is built from TRBV29-1 and TRBJ2-1, with 11 bases fitting TRBD2. The germline gives CDR1 SQVTM, CDR2 ANQGSEA. This CDR3 is 16 amino acids long. The CDR3 is CSVTSGNTSSYNEKFF. CDR3 in DNA: TGCAGCGTGACTAGCGGGAACACCAGCTCCTACAATGAGAAGTTCTTC.

This clonotype was picked up many times. The rearrangement links TRBV2 to TRBJ1-2; D is unclear. CDR3 length equals 17 residues. The V gene lost 4 bases and the J gene lost 3 bases, with 21 bases spanning the gap. Germline V gene data show CDR1 as SNHLY and CDR2 as FYNNEI. The CDR3 DNA reads as TGTGCCAGCAGTGCCAAGCGCTCTACAACTTCCCACTATGGCTACACCTTC. Amino acids: CASSAKRSTTSHYGYTF. The full variable domain, in which reference TRBV2 and TRBJ1-2 provide the parts outside the CDR3, is EPEVTQTPSHQVTQMGQEVILRCVPISNHLYFYWYRQILGQKVEFLVSFYNNEISEKSEIFDDQFSVERPDGSNFTLKIRSTKLEDSAMYFCASSAKRSTTSHYGYTFGSGTRLTVV.

This clonotype was counted at least ten times. This chain connects TRBV27 to TRBJ1-6; D may be TRBD1 (5 bases). The CDR3 runs to 17 residues. Germline V gives CDR1 MNHEY, CDR2 SMNVEV (reference sequence). The V end was cut by 3 bases, the J end by 7 bases, with 19 bases between. DNA of the CDR3: TGTGCCAGCAGTTTCCGGGACGCGGGGTTGAGGAATTCACCCCTCCACTTT. Its translation: CASSFRDAGLRNSPLHF.

This clonotype was observed at least ten times. V and J are TRBV7-9 and TRBJ1-6; D gene ambiguous. The germline V and J ends were trimmed by 5 bases and 5 bases, with 16 bases remaining between them. The length of the CDR3 is 16 residues. The germline V gene has CDR1 SEHNR and CDR2 FQNEAQ (reference sequence). The CDR3 DNA reads as TGTGCCAGCAGCGACGCCGCCCGGACGGATAATTCACCCCTCCACTTT. Protein product: CASSDAARTDNSPLHF.

In its sample, this clonotype was seen many times. This chain links TRBV24-1 with TRBJ2-2; a weak D match, TRBD2 (5 bases). Germline V gene sequence: CDR1 KGHDR, CDR2 SFDVKD. V lost 2 bases, J lost 6 bases, and 12 bases lay in between. The CDR3 is 15 amino acids. CDR3: CATSDWRRGSGELFF. In DNA, the CDR3 is TGTGCCACCAGTGATTGGCGACGGGGATCCGGGGAGCTGTTTTTT.

In its sample, this clonotype was seen many times. The rearrangement joins TRBV6-1 to TRBJ2-5, with 10 bases fitting TRBD1. The CDR3 totals 14 residues. Trimming cost V 6 bases and J 1 base; bases outside gene matches: 2. CDR1 is MNHNS, CDR2 SASEGT, per germline. CDR3 DNA: TGTGCCAGCAGGGACAGGGGGAGCCAAGAGACCCAGTACTTC. Amino acids: CASRDRGSQETQYF.

This chain joins TRBV6-1 and TRBJ1-2; TRBD1 matches at 7 bases. V shed 8 bases, J shed 4 bases, and the junction held 13 bases outside the gene matches. The V gene's germline CDR1 is MNHNS and CDR2 SASEGT. This CDR3 is 15 amino acids long. In DNA form, the CDR3 reads TGTGCCAGCGGGCCGACAGGGAAGGCGTCCTATGGCTACACCTTC. This translates into CASGPTGKASYGYTF.

V gene TRBV12-5 combines with J gene TRBJ2-2; 8 bases align to TRBD2. V lost 0 bases to trimming and J lost 5 bases; unmatched junction nucleotides: 8. The CDR3 covers 17 residues. CDR1 and CDR2 from the germline V gene are LGHNT and FRNRAP. As DNA, the CDR3 is TGTGCTAGTGGTTTGGTACTCGGGGGGGGCGATACCGGGGAGCTGTTTTTT. This encodes CASGLVLGGGDTGELFF.

The CDR3 region is CASSLESGNQPQHF. CDR3 bases: TGCGCCAGCAGCTTGGAATCCGGGAATCAGCCCCAGCATTTT. V gene TRBV5-1 combines with J gene TRBJ1-5; D unclear. Germline CDR1 SGHRS, CDR2 YFSETQ. The CDR3 covers 14 residues. V dropped 0 bases and J dropped 4 bases, with 8 bases sitting between them.

This clonotype was observed at least ten times. The chain has TRBV6-2 or TRBV6-3 and TRBJ2-7, with a weak D call TRBD2 (5 bases). Looked up from germline, CDR1 is MNHEY and CDR2 is SVGEGT. Trimming left V 0 bases short and J 5 bases short, with 11 bases between. The CDR3 runs 14 residues. The CDR3 spells CASSYSIEGNEQYF. As DNA, the CDR3 is TGTGCCAGCAGTTACTCGATAGAGGGTAACGAGCAGTACTTC.

The DNA for the CDR3 is TGTGCCAGCAGTTTGGGGCGGACCCTCGGCTACACCTTC. Protein: CASSLGRTLGYTF. V and J are TRBV12-3 or TRBV12-4 and TRBJ1-2; weak D call: TRBD1 (5 bases). V shed 3 bases and J shed 8 bases, with 13 bases lying between them. The CDR3 contains 13 residues.

In this sample, this clonotype turned up a few times. The gene calls are TRBV4-1 and TRBJ1-2, with D unresolved. V was clipped by 3 bases and J by 0 bases, with 20 bases between them. The CDR3 is made up of 18 amino acids. CDR1 is MGHRA, CDR2 YSYEKL, per germline. The CDR3 region has the DNA TGCGCCAGCAGCCATCAATGGGCCCGCCGAGAGGCTAACTATGGCTACACCTTC. As protein: CASSHQWARREANYGYTF.